These 28 T cell receptor beta chains were all obtained from the same sample, sequenced in a study of blood T cell repertoires in COVID-19. The repertoire was sequenced with immunoSEQ multiplex PCR; TCRdb's copy has only in-frame clones and lacks some. The table includes 87,000 or so clones, roughly 80% detected once. The sequenced sample consisted of peripheral blood. The receptors shown here come from a woman older than 75 with active or convalescent COVID-19.

This chain connects TRBV4-2 to TRBJ2-2; 12 bases agree with TRBD2. CDR3 length: 18 residues. Germline CDR1 LGHNA, CDR2 YNFKEQ. The J segment lost 2 bases and the V segment lost 2 bases, leaving 6 bases of the junction unmatched. CDR3 nucleotide sequence: TGTGCCAGCAGCCAATCCCTTGGACTAGCGGGAAACACCGGGGAGCTGTTTTTT. Its protein is CASSQSLGLAGNTGELFF.

The chain has TRBV7-2 and TRBJ2-1; 11 nucleotides agree with TRBD2. Germline V gene sequence: CDR1 SGHTA, CDR2 FQGNSA. The CDR3 covers 15 residues. V lost 5 bases and J lost 7; bases outside the gene matches: 7. The CDR3 coding sequence is TGTGCCAGCAGCCCAACTAGCGGGAGTGCAAATGAGCAGTTCTTC. Translating gives CASSPTSGSANEQFF.

Written as DNA, the CDR3 is TGTGCTAGTGGTTTGCCCGCCGGGACAGACCGCGAGACCCAGTACTTC. This codes for CASGLPAGTDRETQYF. V usage is TRBV12-5 and J usage is TRBJ2-5; 7 bases are a match to TRBD1. The trim removed 2 bases at V and 5 bases at J, leaving 11 bases unmatched. Germline values: CDR1 LGHNT, CDR2 FRNRAP. CDR3 length: 16 residues.

This rearrangement joins TRBV18 to TRBJ1-2; 8 nucleotides align to TRBD1. The CDR3 consists of 15 residues. Germline CDR1 and CDR2: KGHSH and LQKENI. With V trimmed by 2 bases and J by 5 bases, 7 bases remained unmatched. The DNA of the CDR3 is TGTGCCAGCTCACCATCCGGACAGGGTAATTATGGCTACACCTTC. Translation: CASSPSGQGNYGYTF.

This clone was seen only a few times. V usage is TRBV4-2 and J usage is TRBJ2-3, with TRBD2 matching over 11 bases. CDR1 is LGHNA, CDR2 YNFKEQ, per germline. J was trimmed by 6 bases and V by 5 bases; bases with no gene match: 10. The CDR3 runs 16 residues. The CDR3 DNA follows: TGTGCCAGCAGCGCCACTAGCGGGGGCTACGGGGATACGCAGTATTTT. It translates to CASSATSGGYGDTQYF.

Worth noting for this clone: An end of the junction does not agree with germline; a read error may underlie this. This chain connects TRBV5-6 to TRBJ1-5; 7 nucleotides align to TRBD1. Germline lookup yields CDR1 SGHDT and CDR2 YYEEEE. This CDR3 is 12 amino acids long. The DNA for the CDR3 is TGTGCCAGCAGCTCTCCGGGACAGAAAATTTTTTTT. This translates into CASSSPGQKIFF.

The chain is built from TRBV6-5 and TRBJ2-7, with D maybe TRBD1 (5 bases). The germline V gene encodes CDR1 MNHEY and CDR2 SVGAGI. The V end was cut by 7 bases, the J end by 3 bases, with 13 bases between. This CDR3 comprises 13 residues. For the CDR3, the DNA is TGTGCCAGCAATGGGGCAGGGCTCTACGAGCAGTACTTC. Protein product: CASNGAGLYEQYF.

The chain employs TRBV6-5 and TRBJ1-2; D perhaps matches TRBD1 (5 bases). This CDR3 is built from 13 residues. Germline CDR1 is MNHEY and CDR2 is SVGAGI. V dropped 5 bases and J dropped 4 bases, with 11 bases sitting between them. The CDR3 loop is CASSMPGVYGYTF. CDR3 DNA: TGTGCCAGCAGTATGCCGGGGGTCTATGGCTACACCTTC.

This rearrangement joins TRBV28 to TRBJ2-7; 8 bases align to TRBD1. From germline, CDR1 is MDHEN and CDR2 SYDVKM. The CDR3 is 14 amino acids. The J segment lost 7 bases and the V segment lost 8 bases, leaving 13 bases of the junction unmatched. For the CDR3, the DNA is TGTGCCAGCCACGCCGGGACAGGTACGCGGGAGCAGTACTTC. As protein: CASHAGTGTREQYF. The whole variable domain, filled in from reference TRBV28 and TRBJ2-7, reads DVKVTQSSRYLVKRTGEKVFLECVQDMDHENMFWYRQDPGLGLRLIYFSYDVKMKEKGDIPEGYSVSREKKERFSLILESASTNQTSMYLCASHAGTGTREQYFGPGTRLTVT.

The rearrangement joins TRBV5-1 to TRBJ2-1; 15 bases fit TRBD2. The germline V gene has CDR1 SGHRS and CDR2 YFSETQ. The CDR3 is 15 residues long. Unmatched junction bases numbered 0, after V lost 0 bases and J lost 8 bases. CDR3 in DNA: TGCGCCAGCAGCTTGGGGACTAGCGGGGGGGATGAGCAGTTCTTC. Protein: CASSLGTSGGDEQFF.

The CDR3 nucleotides are TGTGCCAGCAGCCTCCAAGGCGGCTACGAGCAGTACTTC. Translating gives CASSLQGGYEQYF. The chain recombines TRBV28 with TRBJ2-7; D remains unclear. The CDR3 is made up of 13 amino acids. V lost 6 bases and J 3 bases, leaving 12 bases between the germline ends. Germline V gene data show CDR1 as MDHEN and CDR2 as SYDVKM.

The chain employs TRBV2 and TRBJ1-2; D uncertain. The CDR3 sequence is 13 residues long. CDR1 and CDR2 (germline): SNHLY, FYNNEI. The germline V and J ends were trimmed by 7 bases and 4 bases, with 13 bases remaining between them. CDR3 residues: CASMSGSGYGYTF. CDR3 DNA: TGTGCCAGCATGTCGGGTTCGGGCTATGGCTACACCTTC. Drawing the rest from reference TRBV2 and TRBJ1-2, the complete variable domain is EPEVTQTPSHQVTQMGQEVILRCVPISNHLYFYWYRQILGQKVEFLVSFYNNEISEKSEIFDDQFSVERPDGSNFTLKIRSTKLEDSAMYFCASMSGSGYGYTFGSGTRLTVV.

The chain joins TRBV4-2 to TRBJ2-7; 7 positions match TRBD2. Germline values: CDR1 LGHNA, CDR2 YNFKEQ. There are 14 residues in the CDR3. Trimming at V came to 2 bases and at J to 5 bases, leaving 6 bases not matched to a gene. CDR3 coding DNA: TGTGCCAGCAGCCAATCCCGGGACTACCACGAGCAGTACTTC. Its protein is CASSQSRDYHEQYF.

The chain employs TRBV2 and TRBJ2-3; 11 positions agree with TRBD2. CDR3 length: 15 residues. Germline lookup yields CDR1 SNHLY and CDR2 FYNNEI. The J segment lost 0 bases and the V segment lost 5 bases, leaving 1 base of the junction unmatched. CDR3 protein: CASSRTSGSTDTQYF. In DNA form, the CDR3 reads TGTGCCAGCAGTCGGACTAGCGGGAGCACAGATACGCAGTATTTT. The complete variable domain, with remaining parts taken from reference TRBV2 and TRBJ2-3, reads EPEVTQTPSHQVTQMGQEVILRCVPISNHLYFYWYRQILGQKVEFLVSFYNNEISEKSEIFDDQFSVERPDGSNFTLKIRSTKLEDSAMYFCASSRTSGSTDTQYFGPGTRLTVL.

The rearrangement joins TRBV18 to TRBJ1-1; D gene unclear. Germline V gene sequence: CDR1 KGHSH, CDR2 LQKENI. V was clipped by 2 bases and J by 3 bases, with 13 bases between them. The CDR3 runs to 15 residues. In DNA, the CDR3 is TGTGCCAGCTCACCAGTGCGGGTCGGGGACACTGAAGCTTTCTTT. This gives the protein CASSPVRVGDTEAFF.

This clone was seen a handful of times. The V gene is TRBV7-2, the J gene TRBJ2-2; D not certain. Germline V CDR1 and CDR2: SGHTA, FQGNSA. The ends were cut back, 3 bases at V and 2 bases at J, with 10 bases in the middle. The CDR3 runs to 15 residues. The CDR3 nucleotides are TGTGCCAGCAGCTTCCAGGCTGCCAACACCGGGGAGCTGTTTTTT. It yields the protein CASSFQAANTGELFF.

V usage is TRBV7-2 and J usage is TRBJ1-2; no clear D gene. CDR3 length equals 14 residues. V lost 1 base, J lost 7 bases, and 13 bases lay in between. Per the germline V gene, CDR1 is SGHTA and CDR2 is FQGNSA. CDR3 residues: CASSLGFAGSGYTF. CDR3 DNA sequence: TGTGCCAGCAGCTTAGGATTCGCGGGGTCTGGCTACACCTTC.

This clone showed up just a few times. The chain has TRBV9 and TRBJ1-2; D gene uncertain. Looked up from germline, CDR1 is SGDLS and CDR2 is YYNGEE. This CDR3 is 13 amino acids long. Between the trimmed V and J ends, which lost 2 bases and 8 bases, there was a span of 13 bases. DNA for the CDR3: TGTGCCAGCAGCGTTGACTCAGCTAGGGGCTACACCTTC. It translates to CASSVDSARGYTF.

This chain joins TRBV5-8 and TRBJ1-1; no reliable D call. The V end was cut by 4 bases, the J end by 5 bases, with 9 bases between. CDR3 length: 12 residues. From germline, CDR1 is SGHTS and CDR2 YDEGEE. The CDR3 is CASSPLRTEAFF. The CDR3 DNA sequence: TGTGCCAGCAGCCCTCTACGGACTGAAGCTTTCTTT.

The chain is built from TRBV11-3 and TRBJ2-7; the D gene is possibly TRBD1 (6 bases). This CDR3 region has 12 residues. V was shortened by 8 bases and J by 2 bases, with 10 bases between the two germline ends. Germline V gene data show CDR1 as SGHNT and CDR2 as YENEEA. The CDR3: CASSAGAYEQYF. CDR3 bases: TGTGCCAGCTCGGCAGGGGCCTACGAGCAGTACTTC.

V is TRBV10-3 and J is TRBJ1-5; D is ambiguous. The ends were cut back, 4 bases at V and 8 bases at J, with 12 bases in the middle. This CDR3 has 13 residues. CDR1 and CDR2 (germline): ENHRY, SYGVKD. CDR3 sequence: CAISGERLEPQHF. The CDR3 nucleotides read TGTGCCATCAGTGGAGAGCGTTTGGAGCCCCAGCATTTT.

The chain couples TRBV19 to TRBJ2-7; 8 nucleotides agree with TRBD1. After removal of 9 bases from V and 2 bases from J, the junction contained 6 bases not matched to a gene. CDR3 size: 13 residues. Germline V gene lookup returns CDR1 LNHDA and CDR2 SQIVND (reference sequence). CDR3: CASSGTGAYEQYF. CDR3 nucleotide sequence: TGTGCCAGCTCCGGGACAGGAGCCTACGAGCAGTACTTC. The full variable domain, in which reference TRBV19 and TRBJ2-7 provide the parts outside the CDR3, is DGGITQSPKYLFRKEGQNVTLSCEQNLNHDAMYWYRQDPGQGLRLIYYSQIVNDFQKGDIAEGYSVSREKKESFPLTVTSAQKNPTAFYLCASSGTGAYEQYFGPGTRLTVT.

V gene TRBV27 combines with J gene TRBJ1-6; D not certain. Trimming stripped 6 bases from V and 7 bases from J, with 13 bases between. CDR3 length equals 14 residues. CDR1 and CDR2 from the germline V gene are MNHEY and SMNVEV (reference sequence). CDR3 amino acids: CASRPTRENSPLHF. CDR3 coding DNA: TGTGCCAGCAGACCCACCCGGGAGAATTCACCCCTCCACTTT.

The chain links TRBV5-1 to TRBJ2-3, with 14 nucleotides matching TRBD2. V lost 0 bases, J lost 5 bases, and 2 bases stayed unmatched. Germline loops: CDR1 SGHRS, CDR2 YFSETQ. There are 16 residues in the CDR3. Here the CDR3 reads CASSLGLAGGQDTQYF. For the CDR3, the DNA is TGCGCCAGCAGCTTGGGACTAGCGGGGGGGCAAGATACGCAGTATTTT.

This sequence joins TRBV5-1 and TRBJ1-1; 8 nucleotides line up with TRBD1. Trimming cost V 3 bases and J 5 bases; bases outside gene matches: 9. Per germline, CDR1 SGHRS and CDR2 YFSETQ. The CDR3 is made up of 15 amino acids. The CDR3 DNA reads TGCGCCAGCAGCTCGGGTGACAGGGGAAGAACTGAAGCTTTCTTT. It encodes CASSSGDRGRTEAFF.

This clone was detected once. The chain joins TRBV3-1 (or the pseudogene TRBV3-2) to TRBJ2-7; TRBD2 matches at 13 bases. The CDR3 length is 17 residues. Per the germline V gene, CDR1 is LGHDT and CDR2 is YNNKEL (reference sequence). The ends lost 1 base at V and 6 bases at J; junction bases unmatched: 9. Written as DNA, the CDR3 is TGTGCCAGCAGCCAAGCCGAGTCAGGACTAGCGGGAGTCGAGCAGTACTTC. This encodes CASSQAESGLAGVEQYF.

V usage is TRBV28 and J usage is TRBJ1-4; D is unresolved. The germline V and J ends were trimmed by 2 bases and 5 bases, with 12 bases remaining between them. The CDR3 is made up of 15 amino acids. CDR1 is MDHEN and CDR2 is SYDVKM in the germline V gene. The CDR3 nucleotides read TGTGCCAGCAGTTTAGGCCCGGGAGGAAATGAAAAACTGTTTTTT. This encodes CASSLGPGGNEKLFF.

In DNA, the CDR3 is TGCGCCAGCAGGCCCCTCGGGGGACAGGGTAGGAATGAGCAGTTCTTC. As protein: CASRPLGGQGRNEQFF. The rearrangement joins TRBV5-1 to TRBJ2-1, with 9 bases lining up with TRBD1. V lost 5 bases, J lost 7 bases, and 13 bases stayed unmatched. CDR1 SGHRS and CDR2 YFSETQ come from the germline V gene. This CDR3 has 16 amino acids.